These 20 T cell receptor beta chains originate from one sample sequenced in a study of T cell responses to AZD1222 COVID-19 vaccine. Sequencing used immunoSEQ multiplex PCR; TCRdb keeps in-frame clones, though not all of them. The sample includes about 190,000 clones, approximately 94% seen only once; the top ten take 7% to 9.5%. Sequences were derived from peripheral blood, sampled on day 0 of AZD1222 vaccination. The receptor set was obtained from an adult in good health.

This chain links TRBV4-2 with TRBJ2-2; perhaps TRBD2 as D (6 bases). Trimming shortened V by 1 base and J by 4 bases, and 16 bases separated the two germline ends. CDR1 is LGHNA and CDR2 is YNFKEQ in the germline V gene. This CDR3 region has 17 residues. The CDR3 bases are TGTGCCAGCAGCCAAGGATTAGATCGGGGGTTCACCGGGGAGCTGTTTTTT. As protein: CASSQGLDRGFTGELFF.

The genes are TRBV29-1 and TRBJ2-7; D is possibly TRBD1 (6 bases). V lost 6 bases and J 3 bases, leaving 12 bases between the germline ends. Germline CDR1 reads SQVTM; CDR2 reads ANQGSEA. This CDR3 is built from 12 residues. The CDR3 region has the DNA TGCAGCGTCGAACAGGGAAGCTACGAGCAGTACTTC. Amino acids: CSVEQGSYEQYF.

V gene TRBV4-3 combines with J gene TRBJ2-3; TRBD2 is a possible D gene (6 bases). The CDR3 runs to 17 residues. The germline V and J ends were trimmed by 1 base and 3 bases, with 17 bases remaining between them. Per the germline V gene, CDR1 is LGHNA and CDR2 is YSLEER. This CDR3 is CASSQVPIDGGTDTQYF. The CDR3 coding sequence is TGCGCCAGCAGCCAAGTACCGATCGACGGGGGAACAGATACGCAGTATTTT.

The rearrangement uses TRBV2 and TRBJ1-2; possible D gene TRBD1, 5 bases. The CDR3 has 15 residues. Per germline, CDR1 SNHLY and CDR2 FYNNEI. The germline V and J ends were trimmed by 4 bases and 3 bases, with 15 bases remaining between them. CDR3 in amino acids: CASSGGGFPYYGYTF. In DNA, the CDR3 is TGTGCCAGCAGTGGGGGGGGGTTCCCTTACTATGGCTACACCTTC.

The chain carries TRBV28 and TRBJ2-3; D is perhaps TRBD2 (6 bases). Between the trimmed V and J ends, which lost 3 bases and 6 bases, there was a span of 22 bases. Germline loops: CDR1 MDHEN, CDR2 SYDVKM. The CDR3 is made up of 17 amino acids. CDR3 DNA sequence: TGTGCCAGCAGTTTCTTGGGCGGGATGGGTTTCGTGGATACGCAGTATTTT. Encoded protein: CASSFLGGMGFVDTQYF.

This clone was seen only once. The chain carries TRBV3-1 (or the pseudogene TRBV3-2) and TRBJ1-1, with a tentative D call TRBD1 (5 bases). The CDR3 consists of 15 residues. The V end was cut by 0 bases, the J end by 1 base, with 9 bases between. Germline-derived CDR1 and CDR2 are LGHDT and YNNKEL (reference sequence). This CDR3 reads CASSQEGRANTEAFF. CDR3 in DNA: TGTGCCAGCAGCCAAGAGGGGCGGGCGAACACTGAAGCTTTCTTT.

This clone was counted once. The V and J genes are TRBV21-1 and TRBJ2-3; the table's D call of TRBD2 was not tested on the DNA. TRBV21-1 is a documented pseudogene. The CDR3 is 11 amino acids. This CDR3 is CASSILDTQYF. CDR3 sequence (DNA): TGTGCCAGCAGTATCCTGGATACGCAGTATTTT.

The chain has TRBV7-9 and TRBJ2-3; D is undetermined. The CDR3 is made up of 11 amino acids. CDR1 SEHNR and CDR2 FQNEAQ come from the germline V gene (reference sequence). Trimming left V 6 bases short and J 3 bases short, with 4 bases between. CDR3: CASRRTDTQYF. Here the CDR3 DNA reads TGTGCCAGCAGGAGGACAGATACGCAGTATTTT.

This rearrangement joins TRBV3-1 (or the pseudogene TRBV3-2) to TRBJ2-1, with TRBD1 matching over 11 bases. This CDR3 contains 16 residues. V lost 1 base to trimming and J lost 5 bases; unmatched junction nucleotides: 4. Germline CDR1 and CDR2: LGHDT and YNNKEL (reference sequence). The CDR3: CASSQGGQGAHNEQFF. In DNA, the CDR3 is TGTGCCAGCAGCCAAGGAGGACAGGGGGCCCACAATGAGCAGTTCTTC.

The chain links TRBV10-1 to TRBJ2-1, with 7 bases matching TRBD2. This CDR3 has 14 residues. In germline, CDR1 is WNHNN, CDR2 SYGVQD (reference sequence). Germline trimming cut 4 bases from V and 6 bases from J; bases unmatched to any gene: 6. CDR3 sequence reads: CASSGMGGGNEQFF. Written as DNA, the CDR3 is TGCGCCAGCAGTGGAATGGGCGGGGGCAATGAGCAGTTCTTC.

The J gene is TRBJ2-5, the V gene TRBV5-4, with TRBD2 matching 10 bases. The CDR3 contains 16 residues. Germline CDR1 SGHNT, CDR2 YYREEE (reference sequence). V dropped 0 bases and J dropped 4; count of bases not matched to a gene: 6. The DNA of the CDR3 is TGTGCCAGCAGCTTGGGGAGTTTAGCGGGAGGAGAGACCCAGTACTTC. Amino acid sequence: CASSLGSLAGGETQYF.

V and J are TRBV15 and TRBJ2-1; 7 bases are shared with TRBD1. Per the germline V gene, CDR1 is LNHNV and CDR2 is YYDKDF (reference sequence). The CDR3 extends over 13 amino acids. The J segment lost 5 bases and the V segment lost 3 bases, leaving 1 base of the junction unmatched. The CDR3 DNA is TGTGCCACCAGCAGGCAGGGGGACAATGAGCAGTTCTTC. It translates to CATSRQGDNEQFF.

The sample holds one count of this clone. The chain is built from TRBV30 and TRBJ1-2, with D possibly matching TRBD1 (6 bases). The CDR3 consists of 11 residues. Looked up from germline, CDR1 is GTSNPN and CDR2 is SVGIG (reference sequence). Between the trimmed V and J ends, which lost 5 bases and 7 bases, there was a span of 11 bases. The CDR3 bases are TGTGCCTGGTCTGGGGGCCCTGGCTACACCTTC. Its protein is CAWSGGPGYTF.

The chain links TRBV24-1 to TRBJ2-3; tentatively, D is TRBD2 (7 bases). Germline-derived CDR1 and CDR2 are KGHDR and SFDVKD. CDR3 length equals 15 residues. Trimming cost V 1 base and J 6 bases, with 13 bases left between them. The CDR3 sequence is CATSDFGRGADTQYF. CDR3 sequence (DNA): TGTGCCACCAGTGATTTCGGACGGGGGGCCGATACGCAGTATTTT.

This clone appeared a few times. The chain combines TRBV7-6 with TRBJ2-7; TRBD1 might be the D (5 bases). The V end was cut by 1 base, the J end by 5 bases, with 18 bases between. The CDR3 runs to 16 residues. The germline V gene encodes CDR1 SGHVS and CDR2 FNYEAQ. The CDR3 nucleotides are TGTGCCAGCAGCTTAGAGCCCTGGGCAGGGTCCAACGAGCAGTACTTC. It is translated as CASSLEPWAGSNEQYF.

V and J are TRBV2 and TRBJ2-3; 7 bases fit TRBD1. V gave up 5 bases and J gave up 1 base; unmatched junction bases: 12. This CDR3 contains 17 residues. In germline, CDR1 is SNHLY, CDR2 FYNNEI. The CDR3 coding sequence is TGTGCCAGCAGTCGGGACAGCCCGACTTGGGGCACAGATACGCAGTATTTT. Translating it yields CASSRDSPTWGTDTQYF.

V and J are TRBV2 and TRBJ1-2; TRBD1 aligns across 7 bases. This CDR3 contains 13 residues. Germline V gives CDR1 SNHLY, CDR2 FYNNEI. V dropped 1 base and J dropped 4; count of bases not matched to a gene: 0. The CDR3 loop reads CASSEGQGYGYTF. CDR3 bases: TGTGCCAGCAGTGAAGGACAGGGCTATGGCTACACCTTC.

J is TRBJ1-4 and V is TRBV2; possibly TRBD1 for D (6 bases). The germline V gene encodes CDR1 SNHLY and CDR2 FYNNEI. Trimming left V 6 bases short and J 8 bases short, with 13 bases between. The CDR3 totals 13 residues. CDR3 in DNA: TGTGCCAGCAGCAGGGGCCCGGGGGAAAAACTGTTTTTT. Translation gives CASSRGPGEKLFF.

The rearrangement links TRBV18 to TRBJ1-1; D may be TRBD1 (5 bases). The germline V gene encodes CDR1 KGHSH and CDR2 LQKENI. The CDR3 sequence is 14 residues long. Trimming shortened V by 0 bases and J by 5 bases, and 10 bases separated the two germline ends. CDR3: CASSPPQGETEAFF. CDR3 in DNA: TGTGCCAGCTCACCACCGCAGGGCGAGACTGAAGCTTTCTTT.

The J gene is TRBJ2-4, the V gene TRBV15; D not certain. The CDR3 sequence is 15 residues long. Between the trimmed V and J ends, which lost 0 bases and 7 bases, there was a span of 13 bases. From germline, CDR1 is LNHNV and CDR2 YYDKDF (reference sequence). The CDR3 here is CATSRDPAMGNIQYF. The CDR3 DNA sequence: TGTGCCACCAGCAGAGATCCTGCGATGGGTAACATTCAGTACTTC.